This passage covers 6 T cell receptor beta chains from one sample sequenced in a study of technical replicates of blood from several donors (dated by TCRdb to the late 2010s). The library relied on the immunoSEQ multiplex PCR assay. In TCRdb, the immuneACCESS table is reduced to in-frame sequences with V and J assigned. These tables do not hold every clone; where another copy was compared, an unresolved V gene accounts for under half, and the others remain unexplained. Recorded for this sample are 85,000 to 100,000 clones; about 95% of them occurred a single time. The ten largest clones capture over 0.25% of the sample. The sequenced sample was T cells isolated from PBMCs. The receptors derive from a human donor in good health.

This chain joins TRBV5-6 and TRBJ2-3, with D hard to call. The CDR3 runs 15 residues. CDR1 is SGHDT, CDR2 YYEEEE, per germline. Trimming cost V 0 bases and J 2 bases, with 10 bases left between them. This chain's CDR3 is CASSLVAGLTDTQYF. The CDR3, as DNA: TGTGCCAGCAGCTTGGTTGCAGGCCTCACAGATACGCAGTATTTT.

This clone was recorded only once. The rearrangement links TRBV6-1 to TRBJ1-2; no clear D. The CDR3 runs 8 residues. The germline V gene has CDR1 MNHNS and CDR2 SASEGT. V shed 9 bases and J shed 10 bases, with 6 bases lying between them. The CDR3 spells CASASYTF. The CDR3 coding sequence is TGTGCCAGTGCGTCCTACACCTTC.

The J gene is TRBJ2-2, the V gene TRBV2; perhaps TRBD2 as D (5 bases). The V gene's germline CDR1 is SNHLY and CDR2 FYNNEI. The CDR3 has 18 residues. Between the trimmed V and J ends, which lost 0 bases and 3 bases, there was a span of 17 bases. The CDR3 DNA is TGTGCCAGCAGTGAAGCGCTTCGGTGGCGGGTCGACACCGGGGAGCTGTTTTTT. It yields the protein CASSEALRWRVDTGELFF.

The chain employs TRBV6-4 and TRBJ2-3; 11 bases match TRBD2. After removal of 6 bases from V and 2 bases from J, the junction contained 4 bases not matched to a gene. This CDR3 comprises 15 residues. The germline V gene has CDR1 MRHNA and CDR2 SNTAGT. CDR3 sequence reads: CASSRLAGPTDTQYF. For the CDR3, the DNA is TGTGCCAGCAGCCGACTAGCGGGGCCCACAGATACGCAGTATTTT.

The gene calls are TRBV19 and TRBJ2-1; possibly TRBD1 for D (5 bases). V shed 2 bases and J shed 2 bases, with 16 bases lying between them. Germline V gene data show CDR1 as LNHDA and CDR2 as SQIVND (reference sequence). The CDR3 runs 17 residues. DNA for the CDR3: TGTGCCAGTAGTATACGGCCAGGGTTCGGAACCTACAATGAGCAGTTCTTC. Its translation is CASSIRPGFGTYNEQFF.

V and J are TRBV27 and TRBJ2-1; 7 positions agree with TRBD1. The CDR3 is 14 residues long. V lost 4 bases to trimming and J lost 10 bases; unmatched junction nucleotides: 10. Germline V CDR1 and CDR2: MNHEY, SMNVEV (reference sequence). Here the CDR3 DNA reads TGTGCCAGCAGTTACCCCGGGACAGTCAGCGAGCAGTTCTTC. Amino acid sequence: CASSYPGTVSEQFF.